The clone carrying this T cell receptor beta chain showed up many times. The antigen remains unidentified. The entry originates in a study of T-cell memory formation after mild COVID-19. Study-wide points: Clones that contracted from day 15 to 85 had balanced CD4/CD8; later expanders were CD4+ biased. Some responding clones appeared in pre-infection memory, suggesting cross-reactive memory joined. CD4+ clones that contracted lay mainly in CM and EM; CD8+ ones lay in EMRA. Researchers could not confirm that second-wave clones peaking on day 37 targeted SARS-CoV-2.

The CDR3 is 17 residues long. J gave up 6 bases and V 0 bases, and 10 bases lay outside the gene matches. CDR1 and CDR2 (germline): LGHNA, YSLEER. TCRdb processed the 5' RACE reads anew with MiXCR; each CDR3 protein has one entry. The profile shows 150,000 to 200,000 distinct CDR3 sequences, approximately 10% of them singletons. Input material: PBMCs or a T cell subset sorted from them (not recorded which). The chain links TRBV4-3 to TRBJ2-1; TRBD2 matches at 8 bases. The sequence was collected from a man younger than 35 who had mild COVID-19 (a few samples of this study predate the infection). Cell type and time point are not known. Written as DNA, the CDR3 is TGCGCCAGCAGCCAAGAAATTGGAAGCGGGGGCCGCAATGAGCAGTTCTTC. It specifies CASSQEIGSGGRNEQFF.